This entry describes one T cell receptor (beta chain). The data were taken from a study of radiotherapy plus CTLA-4 blockade in lung cancer. Method: immunoSEQ multiplex PCR; TCRdb's copy keeps in-frame clones and lacks some. Of around 31,000 clones listed, around four fifths were seen once; the top ten hold 7.5%. The length of the CDR3 is 15 residues. Between the trimmed V and J ends, which lost 5 bases and 4 bases, there was a span of 17 bases. Germline CDR1 GTSNPN, CDR2 SVGIG (reference sequence). This TCR derives from a human donor with non-small cell lung cancer who had stable disease on radiotherapy plus ipilimumab. The V gene is TRBV30, the J gene TRBJ2-2; TRBD2 might be the D (6 bases). The source material was peripheral blood, sampled from a patient treated with radiotherapy plus ipilimumab. The CDR3 loop reads CAWGELGRSTGELFF. Here the CDR3 DNA reads TGTGCCTGGGGCGAGCTTGGGAGGAGCACCGGGGAGCTGTTTTTT.